This T cell receptor (beta chain) was documented in a study of shared clonotypes between healthy human individuals. Each PCR replicate run on unsorted PBMC took in about 300 ng DNA, about 29,000 T cell genomes. Ten immunoSEQ deep assay plates were used to sequence unsorted PBMC DNA. Per the study methods: ImmunoSEQ yielded junction-only sequences lacking quality scores, so filtering differed. Profiling relied on immunoSEQ multiplex PCR, and the TCRdb table lists in-frame clones only, not all of them. From that table come the V and J calls and clone size; the DNA was used to work out D and trimming. The sample holds about 490,000 clones; 70% to 80% are singletons and the top ten take 10% to 15%. The CDR3 has 16 residues. The J segment lost 4 bases and the V segment lost 1 base, leaving 9 bases of the junction unmatched. Germline lookup yields CDR1 LGHNA and CDR2 YNFKEQ.

Specimen: PBMCs. The V gene is TRBV4-2, the J gene TRBJ2-7; 8 positions agree with TRBD2. The TCR sequence derives from a woman aged 40 to 50 in good health. Some clones in this sample may be carry-over from other donors' samples. CDR3 nucleotide sequence: TGTGCCAGCAGCCAAGCCCAAGCGGGAGTAACGTACGAGCAGTACTTC. It yields the protein CASSQAQAGVTYEQYF.